This T cell receptor beta chain emerged from a study of blood T cell repertoires in COVID-19. The wider study: Acute and convalescent COVID-19 samples came from the United States, Italy and Spain. PBMCs, B-cell-depleted T cells, or T cells provided the cDNA or gDNA that made up the material.

The CDR3 is 15 amino acids. J gave up 7 bases and V 7 bases, and 5 bases lay outside the gene matches. CDR1 SGHDN and CDR2 FVKESK come from the germline V gene. Authors' processing steps: Nucleated cell number was recorded as an estimate derived from reference gene primer amplification. Here immunoSEQ multiplex PCR was the method, and the copy in TCRdb shows in-frame clones only, minus some. V and J calls plus clone size are reproduced from that table; the DNA served to infer D and trimming. Seen here are some 180,000 clones, under 95% observed once, and the top ten hold roughly 5%. The specimen was peripheral blood. The clonotype was recovered from a man younger than 35 with COVID-19, enrolled during active disease. The chain carries TRBV14 and TRBJ2-1; 15 nucleotides line up with TRBD2. CDR3 loop: CASTRTSGRENEQFF. CDR3 in DNA: TGTGCCAGCACCCGGACTAGCGGGAGGGAGAATGAGCAGTTCTTC.